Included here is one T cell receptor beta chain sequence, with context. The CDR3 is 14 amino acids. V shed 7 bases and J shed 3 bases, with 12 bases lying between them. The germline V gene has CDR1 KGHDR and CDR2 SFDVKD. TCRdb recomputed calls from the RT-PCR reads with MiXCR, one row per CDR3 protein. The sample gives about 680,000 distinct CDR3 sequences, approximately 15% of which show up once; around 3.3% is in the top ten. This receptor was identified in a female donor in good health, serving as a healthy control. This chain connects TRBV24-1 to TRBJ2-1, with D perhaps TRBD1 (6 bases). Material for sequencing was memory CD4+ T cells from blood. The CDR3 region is CATSDEGVYNEQFF. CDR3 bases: TGTGCCACCAGCGACGAGGGGGTCTACAATGAGCAGTTCTTC.